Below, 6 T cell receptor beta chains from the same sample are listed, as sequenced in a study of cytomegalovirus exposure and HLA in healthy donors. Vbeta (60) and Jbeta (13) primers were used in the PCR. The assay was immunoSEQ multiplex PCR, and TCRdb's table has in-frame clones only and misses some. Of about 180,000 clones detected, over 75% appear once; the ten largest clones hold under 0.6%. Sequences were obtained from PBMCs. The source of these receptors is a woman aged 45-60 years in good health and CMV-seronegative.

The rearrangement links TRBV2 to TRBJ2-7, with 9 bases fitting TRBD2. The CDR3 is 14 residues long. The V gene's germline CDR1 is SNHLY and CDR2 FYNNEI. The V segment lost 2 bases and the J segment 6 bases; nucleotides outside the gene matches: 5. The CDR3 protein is CASSEQREESEQYF. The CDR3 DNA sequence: TGTGCCAGCAGTGAACAGCGGGAGGAATCCGAGCAGTACTTC.

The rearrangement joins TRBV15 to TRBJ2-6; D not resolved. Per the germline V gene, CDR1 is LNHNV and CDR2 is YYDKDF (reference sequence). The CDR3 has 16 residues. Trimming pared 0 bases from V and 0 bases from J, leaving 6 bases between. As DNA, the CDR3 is TGTGCCACCAGCAGAGAAGCTGACTCTGGGGCCAACGTCCTGACTTTC. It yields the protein CATSREADSGANVLTF.

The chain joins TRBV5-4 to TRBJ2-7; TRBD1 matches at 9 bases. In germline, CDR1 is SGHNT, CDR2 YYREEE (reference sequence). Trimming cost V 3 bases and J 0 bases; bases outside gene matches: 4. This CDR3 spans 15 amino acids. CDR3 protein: CASSSDRGGSYEQYF. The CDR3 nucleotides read TGTGCCAGCAGCTCTGACAGGGGGGGCTCCTACGAGCAGTACTTC.

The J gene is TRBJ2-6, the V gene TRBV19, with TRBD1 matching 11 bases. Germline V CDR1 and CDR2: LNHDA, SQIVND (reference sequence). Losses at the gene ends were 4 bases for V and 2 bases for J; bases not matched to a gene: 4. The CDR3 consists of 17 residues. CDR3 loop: CASSTGQGAAGANVLTF. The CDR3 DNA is TGTGCCAGTAGTACAGGACAGGGGGCAGCTGGGGCCAACGTCCTGACTTTC.

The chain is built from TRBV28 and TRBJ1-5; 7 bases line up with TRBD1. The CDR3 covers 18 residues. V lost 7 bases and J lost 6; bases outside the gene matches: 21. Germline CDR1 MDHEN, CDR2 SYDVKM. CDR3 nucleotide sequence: TGTGCCAGCAACAGTGGGGCAGGGGGATCAACTTGGGGTCAGCCCCAGCATTTT. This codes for CASNSGAGGSTWGQPQHF.

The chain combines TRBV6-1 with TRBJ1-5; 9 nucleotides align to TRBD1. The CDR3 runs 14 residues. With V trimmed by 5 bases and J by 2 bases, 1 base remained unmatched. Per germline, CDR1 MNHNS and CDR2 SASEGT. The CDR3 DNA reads TGTGCCAGCAGTCGGACAGGGGGCAATCAGCCCCAGCATTTT. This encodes CASSRTGGNQPQHF.